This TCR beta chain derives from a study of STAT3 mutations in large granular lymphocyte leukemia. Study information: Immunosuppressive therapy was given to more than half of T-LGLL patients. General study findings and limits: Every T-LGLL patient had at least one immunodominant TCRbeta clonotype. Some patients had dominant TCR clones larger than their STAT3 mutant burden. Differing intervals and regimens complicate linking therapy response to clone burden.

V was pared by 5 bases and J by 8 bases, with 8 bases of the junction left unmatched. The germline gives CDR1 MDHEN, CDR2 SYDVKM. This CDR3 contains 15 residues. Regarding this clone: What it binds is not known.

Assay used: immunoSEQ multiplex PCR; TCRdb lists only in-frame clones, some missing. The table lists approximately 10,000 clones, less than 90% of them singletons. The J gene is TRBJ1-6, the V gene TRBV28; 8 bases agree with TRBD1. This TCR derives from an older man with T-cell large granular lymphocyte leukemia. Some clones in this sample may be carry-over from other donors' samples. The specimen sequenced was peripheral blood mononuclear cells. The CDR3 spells CASSGGQGNDSPLHF. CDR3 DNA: TGTGCCAGCAGTGGTGGACAGGGTAATGATTCACCCCTCCACTTT.